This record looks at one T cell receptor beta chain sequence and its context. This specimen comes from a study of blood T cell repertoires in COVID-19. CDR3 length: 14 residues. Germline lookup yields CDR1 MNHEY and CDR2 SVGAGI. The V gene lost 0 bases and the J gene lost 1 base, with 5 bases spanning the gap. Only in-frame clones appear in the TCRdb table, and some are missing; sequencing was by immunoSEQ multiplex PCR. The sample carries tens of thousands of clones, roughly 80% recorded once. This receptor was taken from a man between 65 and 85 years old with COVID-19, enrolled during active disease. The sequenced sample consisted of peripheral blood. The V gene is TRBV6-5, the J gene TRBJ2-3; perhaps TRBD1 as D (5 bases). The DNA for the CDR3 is TGTGCCAGCAGTTACTCGGGGCGCACAGATACGCAGTATTTT. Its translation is CASSYSGRTDTQYF.